The 16 T cell receptor beta chains in this list originate from one sample, sequenced in a study of control samples from healthy donors and cancer patients. Sequencing used immunoSEQ multiplex PCR; TCRdb keeps in-frame clones, though not all of them. In all, the sample yields approximately 190,000 clones. The sequenced sample consisted of blood. The receptors derive from a woman aged 30 to 39 in good health.

The chain uses TRBV24-1 and TRBJ2-2, with 9 bases matching TRBD1. This CDR3 is built from 15 residues. V lost 4 bases and J lost 4; bases outside the gene matches: 3. Germline assignment: CDR1 KGHDR and CDR2 SFDVKD. The CDR3 sequence is CATSERTGATGELFF. In DNA, the CDR3 is TGTGCCACCAGTGAACGGACAGGGGCCACCGGGGAGCTGTTTTTT.

The chain has TRBV3-1 (or the pseudogene TRBV3-2) and TRBJ2-1; D unclear. The germline gives CDR1 LGHDT, CDR2 YNNKEL (reference sequence). The CDR3 length is 13 residues. The V and J ends lost 0 bases and 7 bases respectively, with 7 bases between them. CDR3 residues: CASSQDSGNEQFF. CDR3 DNA sequence: TGTGCCAGCAGCCAAGATAGTGGGAATGAGCAGTTCTTC.

The V gene is TRBV6-4, the J gene TRBJ1-1, with 12 nucleotides matching TRBD1. Germline loops: CDR1 MRHNA, CDR2 SNTAGT. J lost 5 bases, V lost 5 bases, and 6 bases had no gene match. CDR3 size: 15 residues. This chain's CDR3 is CASSRDRGRGTEAFF. As DNA, the CDR3 is TGTGCCAGCAGTCGGGACAGGGGGCGGGGAACTGAAGCTTTCTTT.

V usage is TRBV2 and J usage is TRBJ2-1, with D tentatively TRBD1 (5 bases). Trimming took off 7 bases at V and 8 bases at J, with 18 bases between the two ends. Germline V gene sequence: CDR1 SNHLY, CDR2 FYNNEI. This CDR3 has 14 amino acids. The DNA of the CDR3 is TGTGCCAGCAACCCAACAGGTTTAGGGGATGAGCAGTTCTTC. This translates into CASNPTGLGDEQFF.

The V gene is TRBV5-1, the J gene TRBJ2-6; D remains ambiguous. The V gene's germline CDR1 is SGHRS and CDR2 YFSETQ. V was shortened by 0 bases and J by 2 bases, with 6 bases between the two germline ends. This CDR3 has 15 residues. The CDR3 sequence is CASSLDPAGANVLTF. CDR3 DNA: TGCGCCAGCAGCTTGGACCCAGCTGGGGCCAACGTCCTGACTTTC. The full variable domain, in which reference TRBV5-1 and TRBJ2-6 provide the parts outside the CDR3, is KAGVTQTPRYLIKTRGQQVTLSCSPISGHRSVSWYQQTPGQGLQFLFEYFSETQRNKGNFPGRFSGRQFSNSRSEMNVSTLELGDSALYLCASSLDPAGANVLTFGAGSRLTVL.

The chain recombines TRBV6-4 with TRBJ2-3, with D possibly being TRBD1 or TRBD2 (5 bases each). The germline gives CDR1 MRHNA, CDR2 SNTAGT. The CDR3 is 15 amino acids. V shed 8 bases and J shed 0 bases, with 15 bases lying between them. The CDR3: CASSRGERSTDTQYF. DNA of the CDR3: TGTGCCAGCTCCCGAGGGGAGCGGAGCACAGATACGCAGTATTTT.

The chain uses TRBV3-1 (or the pseudogene TRBV3-2) and TRBJ2-7; TRBD2 aligns across 9 bases. V gave up 3 bases and J gave up 5 bases; unmatched junction bases: 8. This CDR3 has 15 residues. Germline assignment: CDR1 LGHDT and CDR2 YNNKEL (reference sequence). The DNA for the CDR3 is TGTGCCAGCAGCCAGGGCGGGGGGGCCTACGACGAGCAGTACTTC. Its translation: CASSQGGGAYDEQYF.

The J gene is TRBJ1-2, the V gene TRBV2; no definite D call. Looked up from germline, CDR1 is SNHLY and CDR2 is FYNNEI. This CDR3 has 14 residues. V lost 2 bases to trimming and J lost 7 bases, with 14 bases between them. Here the CDR3 DNA reads TGTGCCAGCAGTGAAATTGCCGGGGTTGGTGGCTACACCTTC. This codes for CASSEIAGVGGYTF.

This chain uses TRBV11-2 with TRBJ2-3; D gene uncertain. V lost 0 bases and J 2 bases, leaving 15 bases between the germline ends. This CDR3 contains 17 residues. Germline CDR1 SGHAT, CDR2 FQNNGV. The CDR3 DNA sequence: TGTGCCAGCAGCTTAGATCTGCTATCTACTAACACAGATACGCAGTATTTT. Translated, it gives CASSLDLLSTNTDTQYF.

This chain links TRBV3-1 (or the pseudogene TRBV3-2) with TRBJ2-5; no clear D gene. Trimming left V 4 bases short and J 5 bases short, with 2 bases between. The germline V gene has CDR1 LGHDT and CDR2 YNNKEL (reference sequence). The CDR3 consists of 10 residues. CDR3 DNA sequence: TGTGCCAGCAGCCTGGAGACCCAGTACTTC. As protein: CASSLETQYF.

The V gene is TRBV2, the J gene TRBJ1-2; perhaps TRBD1 as D (5 bases). Trimming pared 8 bases from V and 7 bases from J, leaving 14 bases between. Germline CDR1 SNHLY, CDR2 FYNNEI. CDR3 size: 12 residues. The CDR3 region is CASVNPQGGYTF. CDR3 DNA sequence: TGTGCCAGCGTCAACCCCCAGGGTGGCTACACCTTC.

V gene TRBV15 combines with J gene TRBJ2-7; D is unclear. Germline CDR1 is LNHNV and CDR2 is YYDKDF (reference sequence). The V end lost 1 base, the J end lost 3 bases, and 10 bases lay between the germline ends. This CDR3 has 14 residues. The CDR3 reads CATSRGRQNYEQYF. The CDR3 bases are TGTGCCACCAGCAGAGGACGGCAAAACTACGAGCAGTACTTC.

The V and J genes are TRBV28 and TRBJ1-2; D gene ambiguous. Looked up from germline, CDR1 is MDHEN and CDR2 is SYDVKM. This CDR3 has 15 residues. Trimming cost V 3 bases and J 2 bases, with 13 bases left between them. The CDR3 DNA is TGTGCCAGCAGTTTTGGTTATGGCAGAAACTATGGCTACACCTTC. This translates into CASSFGYGRNYGYTF.

In nucleotides, the CDR3 is TGTGCCAGCAGCTTAGGCGGACTACGCTCCAACGCTTATGGCTACACCTTC. It is translated as CASSLGGLRSNAYGYTF. This rearrangement joins TRBV7-9 to TRBJ1-2, with D hard to call. Trimming took off 1 base at V and 5 bases at J, with 20 bases between the two ends. The germline gives CDR1 SEHNR, CDR2 FQNEAQ (reference sequence). The CDR3 sequence is 17 residues long.

V gene TRBV30 combines with J gene TRBJ2-1; 11 bases map to TRBD2. The CDR3 totals 14 residues. Germline V CDR1 and CDR2: GTSNPN, SVGIG (reference sequence). Trimming cost V 0 bases and J 9 bases; bases outside gene matches: 4. The CDR3 DNA sequence: TGTGCCTGGAGTGTTGGGACTAGCGGCGGTGAGCAGTTCTTC. It codes for CAWSVGTSGGEQFF.

The genes are TRBV12-3 or TRBV12-4 and TRBJ1-3; unclear D gene. Trimming stripped 6 bases from V and 3 bases from J, with 9 bases between. The CDR3 is 13 amino acids. CDR3 region: CASRAALGNTIYF. The CDR3 DNA reads TGTGCCAGCAGAGCGGCTCTTGGAAACACCATATATTTT.